These T cell receptor beta chains were read from a single sample in a study of T cells after yellow fever vaccination. MiXCR was run by TCRdb on the 5' RACE reads, yielding one entry per CDR3 protein. Of a few hundred thousand distinct CDR3 sequences detected, less than 20% appear once; the ten largest clones hold around 15%. The source was PBMCs, collected about 5 days after the first yellow fever vaccination. All receptors derive from a man aged 18 to 30 who received the YFV17D yellow fever vaccine. CDR3s include the opening cysteine and the closing phenylalanine or tryptophan. D genes are given only for firm matches. A clone size is listed for some rows: how often the clone was seen (once, few, many), or a class if it is expanded.

TRBJ2-7	TRBV4-3	few	-	CASSQDTSYEQYF	TGCGCCAGCAGCCAAGATACCAGCTACGAGCAGTACTTC
TRBJ1-5	TRBV12-3/TRBV12-4	-	TRBD1	CASSPRYGTGGRQPQHF	TGTGCCAGCAGTCCCCGTTATGGGACAGGGGGCAGGCAGCCCCAGCATTTT
TRBJ2-1	TRBV6-6	many	-	CASSPDGNEQFF	TGTGCCAGCAGTCCGGACGGGAATGAGCAGTTCTTC
TRBJ2-5	TRBV20-1	few	TRBD2	CSAILAGLYQETQYF	TGCAGTGCGATTCTAGCGGGGTTGTACCAAGAGACCCAGTACTTC
TRBJ1-1	TRBV15	-	-	CATSRPQGENTEAFF	TGTGCCACCAGCAGACCCCAGGGAGAGAACACTGAAGCTTTCTTT
TRBJ2-1	TRBV4-3	many	TRBD2	CASSPHGGSRGGRVEQFF	TGCGCCAGCAGCCCCCATGGAGGGTCGCGGGGGGGCCGGGTTGAGCAGTTCTTC
TRBJ1-5	TRBV18	few	-	CASSPNEVGRPQHF	TGTGCCAGCTCACCAAACGAAGTGGGAAGGCCCCAGCATTTT
TRBJ2-7	TRBV7-2	many	-	CASSFYYEQYF	TGTGCCAGCAGCTTTTACTACGAGCAGTACTTC
TRBJ1-6	TRBV5-1	few	-	CASSLKTTDSPLHF	TGCGCCAGCAGCTTAAAGACAACGGATTCACCCCTCCACTTT
TRBJ2-7	TRBV10-1	-	-	CASSARGASPEQYF	TGCGCCAGCAGTGCCCGGGGGGCTTCCCCCGAGCAGTACTTC
TRBJ2-3	TRBV29-1	once	TRBD1	CSVSARQGGTDTQYF	TGCAGCGTTTCCGCCCGACAGGGGGGGACAGATACGCAGTATTTT
TRBJ2-4	TRBV9	-	-	CASSVEGSHIQYF	TGTGCCAGCAGCGTAGAAGGGTCGCACATTCAGTACTTC
TRBJ1-2	TRBV7-9	-	-	CASSLLRESGGYTF	TGTGCCAGCAGCTTGCTCCGGGAATCGGGCGGCTACACCTTC
TRBJ2-3	TRBV7-2	few	-	CASTKRRDASTDTQYF	TGTGCCAGCACCAAACGCCGGGACGCCAGCACAGATACGCAGTATTTT
TRBJ1-1	TRBV5-1	many	-	CASSLVWHQNTEAFF	TGCGCCAGCAGCTTGGTTTGGCACCAGAACACTGAAGCTTTCTTT
TRBJ2-5	TRBV5-1	-	-	CASSFSRQPEETQYF	TGCGCCAGCAGTTTCTCCCGACAGCCTGAAGAGACCCAGTACTTC
TRBJ2-2	TRBV27	many	-	CASSLRGIGELFF	TGTGCCAGCAGTTTGAGAGGGATCGGGGAGCTGTTTTTT
TRBJ1-2	TRBV30	-	-	CAWSGSPGNYGYTF	TGTGCCTGGAGTGGATCCCCCGGTAACTATGGCTACACCTTC
TRBJ2-1	TRBV24-1	few	-	CATSAGQYNEQFF	TGTGCCACCAGTGCTGGACAGTACAATGAGCAGTTCTTC
TRBJ1-6	TRBV7-2	once	-	CASSSTGPHYNSPLHF	TGTGCCAGCAGCTCCACAGGTCCCCACTATAATTCACCCCTCCACTTT
TRBJ1-1	TRBV7-3	many	-	CASSTQGNTEAFF	TGTGCCAGCAGCACACAGGGAAACACTGAAGCTTTCTTT
TRBJ1-5	TRBV7-2	few	-	CASSTGQYSNQPQHF	TGTGCCAGCAGCACCGGACAGTATAGCAATCAGCCCCAGCATTTT
TRBJ2-5	TRBV7-9	-	-	CASSLLGGATPQETQYF	TGTGCCAGCAGCTTATTGGGGGGGGCGACCCCCCAAGAGACCCAGTACTTC
TRBJ2-1	TRBV20-1	few	TRBD2	CSARVLAGNEQFF	TGCAGTGCTAGAGTCCTAGCGGGGAATGAGCAGTTCTTC
TRBJ2-4	TRBV12-3/TRBV12-4	many	-	CASSPLTLAKNIQYF	TGTGCCAGCAGTCCCCTGACTTTAGCCAAAAACATTCAGTACTTC
TRBJ1-2	TRBV7-9	few	TRBD1	CASSYQGDYGYTF	TGTGCCAGCAGTTACCAGGGGGACTATGGCTACACCTTC
TRBJ2-5	TRBV6-5	-	TRBD1	CASSQTGGGQYF	TGTGCCAGCAGTCAAACAGGGGGAGGCCAGTACTTC
TRBJ1-1	TRBV20-1	few	-	CSANAPVLGLDTEAFF	TGCAGTGCAAATGCCCCGGTCTTGGGGCTGGACACTGAAGCTTTCTTT
TRBJ1-6	TRBV12-3/TRBV12-4	few	TRBD1	CASTRQGSYNSPLHF	TGTGCCAGCACCAGACAGGGGTCCTATAATTCACCCCTCCACTTT
TRBJ2-1	TRBV1	many	-	CTSSQDWAPRKRGTNEQFF	TGCACCAGCAGCCAAGATTGGGCCCCGAGGAAGCGGGGGACCAATGAGCAGTTCTTC
TRBJ1-2	TRBV5-1	few	TRBD1	CASSLDGAGGGYTF	TGCGCCAGCAGCTTGGACGGGGCAGGGGGCGGCTACACCTTC
TRBJ2-2	TRBV5-6	few	-	CASSFSRRQLALNTGELFF	TGTGCCAGCAGCTTTTCGCGCCGTCAACTAGCACTGAACACCGGGGAGCTGTTTTTT
TRBJ1-1	TRBV6-6	few	-	CASSAGTSEAFF	TGTGCCAGCAGTGCAGGGACGTCTGAAGCTTTCTTT
TRBJ2-3	TRBV5-1	few	TRBD2	CASSFPLAGEYTSTDTQYF	TGCGCCAGCAGCTTCCCTTTAGCGGGGGAATACACTAGCACAGATACGCAGTATTTT
TRBJ1-1	TRBV7-9	few	-	CASSLERQNTEAFF	TGTGCCAGCAGCTTAGAACGGCAGAACACTGAAGCTTTCTTT
TRBJ1-5	TRBV4-1	many	-	CASSQGPGEAQPQHF	TGCGCCAGCAGCCAAGGACCAGGGGAGGCTCAGCCCCAGCATTTT
TRBJ1-5	TRBV28	few	TRBD1	CASSFRTGGRQPQHF	TGTGCCAGCAGTTTCAGGACAGGGGGCCGTCAGCCCCAGCATTTT
TRBJ2-1	TRBV9	-	TRBD2	CASSVNSGGGGYNEQFF	TGTGCCAGCAGCGTAAACTCCGGGGGCGGGGGGTACAATGAGCAGTTCTTC
TRBJ2-2	TRBV3-1	-	TRBD2	CASSRRGSGGVDGELFF	TGTGCCAGCAGCCGACGGGGGAGCGGGGGGGTCGACGGGGAGCTGTTTTTT
TRBJ1-1	TRBV7-2	-	-	CASSPQLTAGDEAFF	TGTGCCAGCAGCCCTCAACTAACTGCGGGAGATGAAGCTTTCTTT
TRBJ1-6	TRBV7-9	-	TRBD1	CASSLGDREGAALHF	TGTGCCAGCAGCTTAGGTGACAGGGAGGGAGCGGCCCTCCACTTT
TRBJ1-1	TRBV4-3	-	-	CASSQSGPTDTEAFF	TGCGCCAGCAGCCAATCCGGGCCCACGGACACTGAAGCTTTCTTT
TRBJ1-4	TRBV7-2	many	TRBD1	CASSLQDRVNEKLFF	TGTGCCAGCAGCTTACAGGACAGGGTCAATGAAAAACTGTTTTTT
TRBJ2-2	TRBV28	-	TRBD1	CAFSFPQGGGLTGELFF	TGTGCCTTCAGTTTCCCACAGGGGGGCGGGTTAACCGGGGAGCTGTTTTTT
TRBJ1-5	TRBV7-2	-	-	CASSLYSGNQPQHF	TGTGCCAGCAGCTTATATTCGGGCAATCAGCCCCAGCATTTT